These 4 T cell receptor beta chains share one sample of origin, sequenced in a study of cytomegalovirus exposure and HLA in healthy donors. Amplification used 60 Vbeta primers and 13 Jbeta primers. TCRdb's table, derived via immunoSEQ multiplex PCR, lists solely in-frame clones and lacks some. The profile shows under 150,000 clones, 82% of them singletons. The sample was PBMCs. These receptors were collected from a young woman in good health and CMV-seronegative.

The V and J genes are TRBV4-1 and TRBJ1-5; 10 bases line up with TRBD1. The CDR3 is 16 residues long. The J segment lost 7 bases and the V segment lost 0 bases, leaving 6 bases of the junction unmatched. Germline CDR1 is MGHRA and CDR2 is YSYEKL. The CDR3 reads CASSQDGTGAGQPQHF. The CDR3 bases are TGCGCCAGCAGCCAAGATGGGACAGGGGCAGGACAGCCCCAGCATTTT.

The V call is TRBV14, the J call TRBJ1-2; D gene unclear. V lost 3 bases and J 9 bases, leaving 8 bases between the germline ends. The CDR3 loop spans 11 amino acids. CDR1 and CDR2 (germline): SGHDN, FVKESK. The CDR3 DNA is TGTGCCAGCAGCCAGGGCTGGAGCTACACCTTC. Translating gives CASSQGWSYTF.

The CDR3 protein is CSGGLSGTEAFF. The CDR3 bases are TGCAGCGGTGGACTTTCCGGGACTGAAGCTTTCTTT. The rearrangement links TRBV29-1 to TRBJ1-1; D uncertain. Trimming took 7 bases from V and 5 from J, leaving 14 bases between them. Germline V lookup: CDR1 SQVTM, CDR2 ANQGSEA. The CDR3 runs 12 residues.

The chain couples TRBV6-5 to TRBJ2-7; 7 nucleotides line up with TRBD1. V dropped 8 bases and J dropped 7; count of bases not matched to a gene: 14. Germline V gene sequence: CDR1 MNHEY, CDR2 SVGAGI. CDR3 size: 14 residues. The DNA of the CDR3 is TGTGCCAGCGTGTTAACCCCTGCAGGGGGAGAGCAGTACTTC. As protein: CASVLTPAGGEQYF.